The 9 T cell receptor beta chains below come from one sample, sequenced in a study of human T cells and chemical hapten exposure. A single record per CDR3 protein comes from TCRdb applying MiXCR to the RACE reads. The data show tens of thousands of distinct CDR3 sequences, 11% seen once. Time point in this sample: patch test 2, 6 weeks after DPC sensitization. Treatment here: therapeutic diphenylcyclopropenone sensitization with weekly scalp DPC. Specimen: whole blood, collected in connection with sensitization to the hapten diphenylcyclopropenone (DPC). The receptor source for this set is a man aged 18 to 30 with alopecia areata. Some clones in this sample may be carry-over from other donors' samples.

This clonotype was seen many times. The chain uses TRBV20-1 and TRBJ1-1; D is unresolved. V lost 3 bases and J 4 bases, leaving 12 bases between the germline ends. The CDR3 is 13 residues long. Germline lookup yields CDR1 DFQATT and CDR2 SNEGSKA (reference sequence). CDR3 sequence: CSASEVLSTEAFF. In nucleotides, the CDR3 is TGCAGTGCTAGCGAGGTACTTAGCACTGAAGCTTTCTTT.

Points on this clonotype: A clone one base away is much larger, so this may be a read error. This chain connects TRBV5-1 to TRBJ2-3; TRBD1 agrees at 10 bases. This CDR3 has 15 amino acids. Germline CDR1 is SGHRS and CDR2 is YFSETQ. The CDR3 protein is CAGAGTGDFTDTQYF. The CDR3 DNA sequence: TGCGCGGGGGCGGGGACAGGGGACTTCACAGATACGCAGTATTTT.

The chain recombines TRBV19 with TRBJ2-1, with unresolved D. The CDR3 has 17 residues. Trimming shortened V by 1 base and J by 3 bases, and 16 bases separated the two germline ends. Germline CDR1 reads LNHDA; CDR2 reads SQIVND (reference sequence). The CDR3 DNA reads TGTGCCAGTAGTATAGTAGTTCGACGGACCGGCTACAATGAGCAGTTCTTC. Translating it yields CASSIVVRRTGYNEQFF.

This clonotype was seen a few times. CDR3 amino acids: CASSYSPHSHGRGEVGGYTF. In DNA, the CDR3 is TGTGCCAGCAGTTACTCCCCTCACAGTCATGGGCGGGGAGAAGTTGGCGGCTACACCTTC. The V gene is TRBV6-5, the J gene TRBJ1-2; D is unclear. This CDR3 has 20 residues. The V gene's germline CDR1 is MNHEY and CDR2 SVGAGI. Trimming took 0 bases from V and 8 from J, leaving 31 bases between them.

The rearrangement links TRBV7-6 to TRBJ2-1; TRBD1 aligns across 9 bases. Germline CDR1 reads SGHVS; CDR2 reads FNYEAQ. This CDR3 spans 17 amino acids. Trimming took 5 bases from V and 0 from J; bases not matched to a gene: 8. The CDR3 region has the DNA TGTGCCAGCAGCCCCCGGGACAGGGCTTCCTCCTACAATGAGCAGTTCTTC. Translated: CASSPRDRASSYNEQFF.

This clonotype was seen more than once but under ten times. The V call is TRBV7-9, the J call TRBJ2-2, with a possible D match to TRBD1 (6 bases). The germline CDR1 and CDR2 sequences are SEHNR and FQNEAQ (reference sequence). The ends were cut back, 2 bases at V and 4 bases at J, with 11 bases in the middle. The CDR3 runs to 15 residues. Written as DNA, the CDR3 is TGTGCCAGCAGCTTACTGGGGGCGAGCACCGGGGAGCTGTTTTTT. Its translation is CASSLLGASTGELFF. Together with reference TRBV7-9 and TRBJ2-2, the CDR3 gives the full variable domain: DTGVSQNPRHKITKRGQNVTFRCDPISEHNRLYWYRQTLGQGPEFLTYFQNEAQLEKSRLLSDRFSAERPKGSFSTLEIQRTEQGDSAMYLCASSLLGASTGELFFGEGSRLTVL.

This clonotype was seen repeatedly, ten times or more. The chain carries TRBV7-6 and TRBJ2-7; possible D gene TRBD1, 6 bases. Trimming took 5 bases from V and 0 from J, leaving 14 bases between them. The CDR3 is 15 amino acids. CDR1 SGHVS and CDR2 FNYEAQ come from the germline V gene. The CDR3 bases are TGTGCCAGCAGCCTGGGACACTCGAGCTCCTACGAGCAGTACTTC. Its protein is CASSLGHSSSYEQYF.

This clonotype was seen more than once but under ten times. The rearrangement links TRBV12-3 or TRBV12-4 to TRBJ2-7, with TRBD1 as a possible D gene (5 bases). The CDR3 loop spans 12 amino acids. V lost 3 bases and J 5 bases, leaving 8 bases between the germline ends. CDR3 coding DNA: TGTGCCAGCAGTTTTCAGGGCCACGAGCAGTACGTC. It specifies CASSFQGHEQYV.

The V and J genes are TRBV5-1 and TRBJ2-2, with 7 positions matching TRBD1. The CDR3 runs to 15 residues. Trimming took 1 base from V and 1 from J; bases not matched to a gene: 1. The V gene's germline CDR1 is SGHRS and CDR2 YFSETQ. The CDR3 DNA reads as TGCGCCAGCAGCTTGTGGACAGGGAACACCGGGGAGCTGTTTTTT. Translation gives CASSLWTGNTGELFF.